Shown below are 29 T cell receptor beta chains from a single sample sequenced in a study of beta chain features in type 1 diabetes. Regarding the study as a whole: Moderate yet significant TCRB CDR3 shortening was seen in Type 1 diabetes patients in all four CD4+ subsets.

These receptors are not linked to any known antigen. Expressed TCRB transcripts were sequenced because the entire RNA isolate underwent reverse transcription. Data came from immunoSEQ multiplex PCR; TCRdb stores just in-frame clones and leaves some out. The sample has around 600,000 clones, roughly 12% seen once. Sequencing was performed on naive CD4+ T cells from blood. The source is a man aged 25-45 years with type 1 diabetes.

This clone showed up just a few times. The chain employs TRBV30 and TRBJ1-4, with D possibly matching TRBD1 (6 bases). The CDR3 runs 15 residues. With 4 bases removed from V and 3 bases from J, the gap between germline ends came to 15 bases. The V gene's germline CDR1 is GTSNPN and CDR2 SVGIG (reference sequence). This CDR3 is CAWKGGAEANEKLFF. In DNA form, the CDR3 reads TGTGCCTGGAAGGGGGGCGCCGAGGCTAATGAAAAACTGTTTTTT.

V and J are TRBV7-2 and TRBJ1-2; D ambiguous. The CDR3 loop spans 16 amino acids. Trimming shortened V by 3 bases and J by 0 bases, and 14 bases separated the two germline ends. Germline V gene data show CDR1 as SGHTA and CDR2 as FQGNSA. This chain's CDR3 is CASSFATHIANYGYTF. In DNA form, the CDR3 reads TGTGCCAGCAGCTTTGCGACACATATAGCTAACTATGGCTACACCTTC. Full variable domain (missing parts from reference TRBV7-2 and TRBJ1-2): GAGVSQSPSNKVTEKGKDVELRCDPISGHTALYWYRQSLGQGLEFLIYFQGNSAPDKSGLPSDRFSAERTGGSVSTLTIQRTQQEDSAVYLCASSFATHIANYGYTFGSGTRLTVV.

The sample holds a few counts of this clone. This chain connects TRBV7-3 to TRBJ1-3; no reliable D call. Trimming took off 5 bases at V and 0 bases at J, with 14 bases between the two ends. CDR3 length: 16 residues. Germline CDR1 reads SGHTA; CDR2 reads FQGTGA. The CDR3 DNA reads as TGTGCCAGCAGCCATTATGTAGTCAGCTCTGGAAACACCATATATTTT. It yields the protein CASSHYVVSSGNTIYF.

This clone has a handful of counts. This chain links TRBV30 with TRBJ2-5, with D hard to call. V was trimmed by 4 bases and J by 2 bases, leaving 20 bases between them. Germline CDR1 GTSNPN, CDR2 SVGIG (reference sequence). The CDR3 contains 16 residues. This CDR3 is CAWTPNWAALQETQYF. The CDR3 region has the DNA TGTGCCTGGACCCCCAACTGGGCAGCCCTACAAGAGACCCAGTACTTC.

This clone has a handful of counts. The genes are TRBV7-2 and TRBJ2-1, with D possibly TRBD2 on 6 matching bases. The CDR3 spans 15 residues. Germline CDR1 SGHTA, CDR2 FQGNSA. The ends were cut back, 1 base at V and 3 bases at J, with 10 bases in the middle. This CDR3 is CASSLEGRDYNEQFF. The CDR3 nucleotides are TGTGCCAGCAGCTTAGAAGGGCGGGACTACAATGAGCAGTTCTTC. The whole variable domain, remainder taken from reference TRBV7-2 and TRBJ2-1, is GAGVSQSPSNKVTEKGKDVELRCDPISGHTALYWYRQSLGQGLEFLIYFQGNSAPDKSGLPSDRFSAERTGGSVSTLTIQRTQQEDSAVYLCASSLEGRDYNEQFFGPGTRLTVL.

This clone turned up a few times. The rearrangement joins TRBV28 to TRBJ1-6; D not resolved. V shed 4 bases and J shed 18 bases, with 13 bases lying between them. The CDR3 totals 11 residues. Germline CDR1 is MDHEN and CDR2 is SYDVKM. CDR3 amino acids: CASSSLGRAHF. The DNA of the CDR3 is TGTGCCAGCAGTTCCCTGGGGAGAGCCCACTTT.

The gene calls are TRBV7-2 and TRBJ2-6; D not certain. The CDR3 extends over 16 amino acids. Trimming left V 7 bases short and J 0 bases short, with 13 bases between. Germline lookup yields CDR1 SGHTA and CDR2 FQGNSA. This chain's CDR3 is CASTRDGYSGANVLTF. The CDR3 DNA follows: TGTGCCAGCACTCGTGACGGTTACTCTGGGGCCAACGTCCTGACTTTC.

CDR3 DNA sequence: TGTGCCAGCAGCCGGAATACAGGGCAAGAGACCCAGTACTTC. Translating it yields CASSRNTGQETQYF. This chain connects TRBV11-3 to TRBJ2-5; TRBD1 is a possible D gene (6 bases). The CDR3 runs to 14 residues. The V end lost 5 bases, the J end lost 2 bases, and 12 bases lay between the germline ends. Germline V gene data show CDR1 as SGHNT and CDR2 as YENEEA.

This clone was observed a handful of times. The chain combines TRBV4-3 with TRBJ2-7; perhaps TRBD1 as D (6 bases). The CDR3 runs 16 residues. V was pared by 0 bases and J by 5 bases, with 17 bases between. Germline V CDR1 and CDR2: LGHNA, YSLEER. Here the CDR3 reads CASSQDLGRGRNEQYF. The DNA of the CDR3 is TGCGCCAGCAGCCAAGATCTCGGCAGGGGAAGAAACGAGCAGTACTTC.

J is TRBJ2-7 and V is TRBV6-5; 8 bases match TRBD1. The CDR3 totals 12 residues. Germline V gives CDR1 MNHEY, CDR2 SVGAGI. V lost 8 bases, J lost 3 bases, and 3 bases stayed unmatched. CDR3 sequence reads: CASGQGDYEQYF. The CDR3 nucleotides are TGTGCCAGCGGACAGGGAGACTACGAGCAGTACTTC.

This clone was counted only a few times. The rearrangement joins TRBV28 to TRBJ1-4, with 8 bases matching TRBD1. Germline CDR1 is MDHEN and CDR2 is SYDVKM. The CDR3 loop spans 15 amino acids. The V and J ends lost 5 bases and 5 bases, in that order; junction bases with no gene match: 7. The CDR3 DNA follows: TGTGCCAGCAGTCGTGGGGACAGGCCGAATGAAAAACTGTTTTTT. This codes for CASSRGDRPNEKLFF.

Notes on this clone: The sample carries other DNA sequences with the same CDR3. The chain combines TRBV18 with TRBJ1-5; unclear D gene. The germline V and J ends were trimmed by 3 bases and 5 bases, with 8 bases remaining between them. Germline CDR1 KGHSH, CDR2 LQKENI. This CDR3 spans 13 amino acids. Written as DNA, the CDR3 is TGTGCCAGCTCACCCCTAAGAGATCAGCCCCAGCATTTT. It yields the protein CASSPLRDQPQHF.

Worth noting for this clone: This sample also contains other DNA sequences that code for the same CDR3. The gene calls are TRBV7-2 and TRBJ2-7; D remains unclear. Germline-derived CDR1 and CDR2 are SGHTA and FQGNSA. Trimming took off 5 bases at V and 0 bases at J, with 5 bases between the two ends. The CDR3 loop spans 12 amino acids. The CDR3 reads CASSPTSYEQYF. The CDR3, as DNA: TGTGCCAGCAGCCCGACCTCCTACGAGCAGTACTTC.

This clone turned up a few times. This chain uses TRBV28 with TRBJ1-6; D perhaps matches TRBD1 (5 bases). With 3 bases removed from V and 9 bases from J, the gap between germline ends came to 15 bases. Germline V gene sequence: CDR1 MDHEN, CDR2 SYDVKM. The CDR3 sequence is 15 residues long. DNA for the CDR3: TGTGCCAGCAGTTTGTTACGAGGGGTTACTTCACCCCTCCACTTT. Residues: CASSLLRGVTSPLHF. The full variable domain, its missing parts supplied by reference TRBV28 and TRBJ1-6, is DVKVTQSSRYLVKRTGEKVFLECVQDMDHENMFWYRQDPGLGLRLIYFSYDVKMKEKGDIPEGYSVSREKKERFSLILESASTNQTSMYLCASSLLRGVTSPLHFGNGTRLTVT.

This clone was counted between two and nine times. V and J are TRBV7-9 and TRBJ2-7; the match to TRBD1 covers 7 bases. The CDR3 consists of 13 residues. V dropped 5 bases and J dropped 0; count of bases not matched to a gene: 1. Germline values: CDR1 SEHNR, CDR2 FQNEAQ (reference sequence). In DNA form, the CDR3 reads TGTGCCAGCAGCCCAGGGGGCTCCTACGAGCAGTACTTC. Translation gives CASSPGGSYEQYF.

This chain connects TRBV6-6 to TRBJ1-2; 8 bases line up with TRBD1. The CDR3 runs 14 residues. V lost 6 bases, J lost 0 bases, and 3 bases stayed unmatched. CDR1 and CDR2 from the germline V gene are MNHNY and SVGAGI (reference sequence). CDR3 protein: CASSQGQANYGYTF. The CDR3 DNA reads TGTGCCAGCAGCCAGGGACAGGCTAACTATGGCTACACCTTC.

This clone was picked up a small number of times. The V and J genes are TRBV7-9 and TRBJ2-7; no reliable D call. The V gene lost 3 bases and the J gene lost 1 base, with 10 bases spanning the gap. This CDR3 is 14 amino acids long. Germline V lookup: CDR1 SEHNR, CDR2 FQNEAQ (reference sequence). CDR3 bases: TGTGCCAGCAGCTTCGACCGTGATTCCTACGAGCAGTACTTC. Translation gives CASSFDRDSYEQYF.

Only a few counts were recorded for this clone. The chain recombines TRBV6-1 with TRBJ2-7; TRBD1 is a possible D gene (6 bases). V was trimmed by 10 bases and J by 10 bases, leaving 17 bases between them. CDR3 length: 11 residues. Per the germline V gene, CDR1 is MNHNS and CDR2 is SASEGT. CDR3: CATLGQTDQYF. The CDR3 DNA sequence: TGTGCCACACTAGGACAGACAGATCAGTACTTC.

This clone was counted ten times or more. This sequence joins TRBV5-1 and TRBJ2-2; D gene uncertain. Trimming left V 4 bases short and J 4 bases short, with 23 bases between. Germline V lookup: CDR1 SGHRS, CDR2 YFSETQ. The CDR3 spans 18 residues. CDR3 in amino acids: CASSLKTPSRAATGELFF. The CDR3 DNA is TGCGCCAGCAGCCTGAAAACTCCAAGTAGGGCCGCCACCGGGGAGCTGTTTTTT.

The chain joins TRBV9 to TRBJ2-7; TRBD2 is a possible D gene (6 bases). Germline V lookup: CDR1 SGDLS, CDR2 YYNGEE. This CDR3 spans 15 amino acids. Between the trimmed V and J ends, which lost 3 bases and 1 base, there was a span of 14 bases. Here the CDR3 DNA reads TGTGCCAGCAGCGCAGGAGGGGACCGATCCTACGAGCAGTACTTC. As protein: CASSAGGDRSYEQYF.

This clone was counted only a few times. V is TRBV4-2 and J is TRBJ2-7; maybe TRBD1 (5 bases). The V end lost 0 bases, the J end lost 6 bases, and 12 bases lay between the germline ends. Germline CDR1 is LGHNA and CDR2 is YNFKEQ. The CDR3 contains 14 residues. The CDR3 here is CASSQDSQGGEQYF. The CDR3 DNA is TGTGCCAGCAGCCAAGATAGCCAGGGTGGCGAGCAGTACTTC.

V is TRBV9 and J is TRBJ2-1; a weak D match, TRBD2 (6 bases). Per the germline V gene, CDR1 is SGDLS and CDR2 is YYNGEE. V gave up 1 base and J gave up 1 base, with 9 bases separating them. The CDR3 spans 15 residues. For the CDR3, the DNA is TGTGCCAGCAGCGTAAGGAGGGGATCCTACAATGAGCAGTTCTTC. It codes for CASSVRRGSYNEQFF.

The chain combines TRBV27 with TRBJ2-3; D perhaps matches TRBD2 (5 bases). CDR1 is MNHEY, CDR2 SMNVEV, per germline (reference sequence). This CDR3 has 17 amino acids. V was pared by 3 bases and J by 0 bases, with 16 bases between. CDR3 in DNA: TGTGCCAGCAGTTTTGTTGCCCGAGGGTTTAGCACAGATACGCAGTATTTT. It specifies CASSFVARGFSTDTQYF.

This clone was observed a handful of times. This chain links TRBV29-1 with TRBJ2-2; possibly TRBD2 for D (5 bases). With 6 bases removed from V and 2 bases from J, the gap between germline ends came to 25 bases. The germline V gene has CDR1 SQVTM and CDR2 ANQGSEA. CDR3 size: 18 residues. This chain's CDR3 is CSVPGSVSLSANTGELFF. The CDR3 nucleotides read TGCAGCGTGCCGGGGAGCGTATCCCTTTCTGCAAACACCGGGGAGCTGTTTTTT.

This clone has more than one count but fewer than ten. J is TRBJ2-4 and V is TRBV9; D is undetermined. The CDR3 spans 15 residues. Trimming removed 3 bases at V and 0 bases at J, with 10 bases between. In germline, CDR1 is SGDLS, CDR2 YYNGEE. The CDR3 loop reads CASSALTEAKNIQYF. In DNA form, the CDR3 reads TGTGCCAGCAGCGCTCTAACAGAAGCCAAAAACATTCAGTACTTC. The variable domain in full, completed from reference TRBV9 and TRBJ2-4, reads DSGVTQTPKHLITATGQRVTLRCSPRSGDLSVYWYQQSLDQGLQFLIQYYNGEERAKGNILERFSAQQFPDLHSELNLSSLELGDSALYFCASSALTEAKNIQYFGAGTRLSVL.

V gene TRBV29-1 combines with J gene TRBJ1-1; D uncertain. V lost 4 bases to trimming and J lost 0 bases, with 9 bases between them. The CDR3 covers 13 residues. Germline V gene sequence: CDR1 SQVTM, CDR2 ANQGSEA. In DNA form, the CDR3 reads TGCAGCGTTGGGAGGGCCCTGAACACTGAAGCTTTCTTT. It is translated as CSVGRALNTEAFF. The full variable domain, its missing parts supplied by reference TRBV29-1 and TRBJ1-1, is SAVISQKPSRDICQRGTSLTIQCQVDSQVTMMFWYRQQPGQSLTLIATANQGSEATYESGFVIDKFPISRPNLTFSTLTVSNMSPEDSSIYLCSVGRALNTEAFFGQGTRLTVV.

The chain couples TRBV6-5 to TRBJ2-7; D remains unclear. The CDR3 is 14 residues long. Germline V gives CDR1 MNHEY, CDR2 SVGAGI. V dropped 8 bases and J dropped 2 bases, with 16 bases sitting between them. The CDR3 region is CASWARKGTYEQYF. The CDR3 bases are TGTGCCAGCTGGGCCCGTAAAGGGACCTACGAGCAGTACTTC.

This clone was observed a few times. This CDR3 is CASSLLTGSYGQFF. CDR3 in DNA: TGTGCCAGCAGCTTATTAACGGGGAGCTACGGGCAGTTCTTC. The chain links TRBV7-2 to TRBJ2-1, with a weak D call TRBD2 (5 bases). The CDR3 loop spans 14 amino acids. The germline V and J ends were trimmed by 2 bases and 12 bases, with 17 bases remaining between them. Per the germline V gene, CDR1 is SGHTA and CDR2 is FQGNSA. Full variable domain (rest looked up from reference TRBV7-2 and TRBJ2-1): GAGVSQSPSNKVTEKGKDVELRCDPISGHTALYWYRQSLGQGLEFLIYFQGNSAPDKSGLPSDRFSAERTGGSVSTLTIQRTQQEDSAVYLCASSLLTGSYGQFFGPGTRLTVL.

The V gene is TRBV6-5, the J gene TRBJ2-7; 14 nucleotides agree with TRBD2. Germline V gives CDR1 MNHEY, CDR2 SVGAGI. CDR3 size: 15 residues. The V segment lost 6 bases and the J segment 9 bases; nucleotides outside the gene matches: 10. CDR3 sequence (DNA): TGTGCCAGCAGCCGCGGGACTAGCGGGGGCCTCGGGCAGTACTTC. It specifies CASSRGTSGGLGQYF.